These 27 T cell receptor beta chains came from one sample sequenced in a study of cytomegalovirus exposure and HLA in healthy donors. The study ran its PCR with 60 Vbeta and 13 Jbeta primers. Repertoires were generated with immunoSEQ multiplex PCR, while TCRdb's copy carries only in-frame clones and drops some. The data contain approximately 160,000 clones, about four fifths of them singletons. Sequences were obtained from PBMCs. Every receptor here comes from a man aged 50-60 years in good health and CMV-seropositive.

The chain carries TRBV7-9 and TRBJ2-7, with D possibly being TRBD2 (5 bases). The CDR3 totals 18 residues. Germline assignment: CDR1 SEHNR and CDR2 FQNEAQ (reference sequence). Trimming took 5 bases from V and 0 from J, leaving 23 bases between them. The DNA for the CDR3 is TGTGCCAGCAGCCTACCCCAGAGTCGTCGGGATAGCTCCTACGAGCAGTACTTC. Its translation is CASSLPQSRRDSSYEQYF.

V and J are TRBV6-5 and TRBJ1-2; D gene ambiguous. The ends were cut back, 4 bases at V and 1 base at J, with 7 bases in the middle. This CDR3 spans 13 amino acids. Germline CDR1 is MNHEY and CDR2 is SVGAGI. This CDR3 reads CASSFTDNYGYTF. DNA for the CDR3: TGTGCCAGCAGTTTTACAGATAACTATGGCTACACCTTC.

This chain joins TRBV27 and TRBJ2-7; a possible D gene is TRBD2 (5 bases). Trimming shortened V by 5 bases and J by 3 bases, and 14 bases separated the two germline ends. This CDR3 contains 14 residues. Germline CDR1 is MNHEY and CDR2 is SMNVEV (reference sequence). The CDR3 region has the DNA TGTGCCAGCAGTCCCTTCGGGGTGAGCTACGAGCAGTACTTC. Residues: CASSPFGVSYEQYF.

The chain couples TRBV4-1 to TRBJ2-3, with D possibly TRBD2 on 5 matching bases. Germline V CDR1 and CDR2: MGHRA, YSYEKL. This CDR3 is built from 19 residues. Trimming took 1 base from V and 0 from J, leaving 20 bases between them. CDR3 region: CASSQVYPVLVYSTDTQYF. The DNA of the CDR3 is TGCGCCAGCAGCCAAGTATACCCGGTACTAGTCTATAGCACAGATACGCAGTATTTT.

The CDR3 loop reads CASSSGQGFYEQYF. Written as DNA, the CDR3 is TGTGCCAGCAGCTCAGGACAGGGGTTTTACGAGCAGTACTTC. The chain joins TRBV7-9 to TRBJ2-7; TRBD1 matches 9 bases. The CDR3 runs 14 residues. The trim removed 4 bases at V and 4 bases at J, leaving 5 bases unmatched. CDR1 is SEHNR, CDR2 FQNEAQ, per germline (reference sequence).

The chain carries TRBV5-4 and TRBJ2-2; the D gene is possibly TRBD1 (6 bases). Germline-derived CDR1 and CDR2 are SGHNT and YYREEE (reference sequence). The CDR3 is made up of 15 amino acids. V was shortened by 0 bases and J by 3 bases, with 9 bases between the two germline ends. The CDR3, as DNA: TGTGCCAGCAGCTTGGCCAGGGGCTACACCGGGGAGCTGTTTTTT. It is translated as CASSLARGYTGELFF.

V and J are TRBV10-3 and TRBJ2-3, with 8 bases that match TRBD2. The germline CDR1 and CDR2 sequences are ENHRY and SYGVKD. V lost 7 bases and J lost 5; bases outside the gene matches: 5. The CDR3 runs 13 residues. CDR3 amino acids: CAIKAGEVDTQYF. The DNA for the CDR3 is TGTGCCATCAAAGCGGGAGAAGTAGATACGCAGTATTTT.

This clone was seen more than once but under ten times. The J gene is TRBJ2-5, the V gene TRBV10-2; D possibly corresponds to TRBD2 (7 bases). There are 16 residues in the CDR3. V shed 3 bases and J shed 5 bases, with 19 bases lying between them. From germline, CDR1 is WSHSY and CDR2 SAAADI. As DNA, the CDR3 is TGCGCCAGCAGTGAATTCCTAGGGGGGGCCGGGGAGACCCAGTACTTC. Translated: CASSEFLGGAGETQYF.

The table lists this clone with a few counts. This chain links TRBV6-5 with TRBJ2-1; 11 bases match TRBD2. V was pared by 8 bases and J by 0 bases, with 3 bases of the junction left unmatched. The germline CDR1 and CDR2 sequences are MNHEY and SVGAGI. There are 15 residues in the CDR3. The CDR3 nucleotides are TGTGCCAGCGTTACTAGCGGGAGCTCCTACAATGAGCAGTTCTTC. Translating gives CASVTSGSSYNEQFF.

The V call is TRBV30, the J call TRBJ1-1; 7 positions match TRBD1. CDR1 is GTSNPN, CDR2 SVGIG, per germline (reference sequence). The CDR3 length is 13 residues. J was trimmed by 5 bases and V by 2 bases; bases with no gene match: 5. The CDR3 DNA sequence: TGTGCCTGGAGTCGCAGGGGGTATACTGAAGCTTTCTTT. Its protein is CAWSRRGYTEAFF. Combining the CDR3 with reference TRBV30 and TRBJ1-1 gives the whole variable domain SQTIHQWPATLVQPVGSPLSLECTVEGTSNPNLYWYRQAAGRGLQLLFYSVGIGQISSEVPQNLSASRPQDRQFILSSKKLLLSDSGFYLCAWSRRGYTEAFFGQGTRLTVV.

The rearrangement uses TRBV21-1 and TRBJ2-7; no check of the table's D call, TRBD1, against the DNA was made. TRBV21-1 is assigned pseudogene status. The CDR3 spans 13 residues. For the CDR3, the DNA is TGTGCCAGCAGCAGACGACAGGGTGGAGAGCAGTACTTC. Translation gives CASSRRQGGEQYF.

Here the CDR3 reads CASSLEGGAINGYTF. Written as DNA, the CDR3 is TGTGCCAGCAGCTTAGAAGGGGGCGCGATTAATGGCTACACCTTC. The V gene is TRBV11-2, the J gene TRBJ1-2; 7 bases are a match to TRBD1. Per germline, CDR1 SGHAT and CDR2 FQNNGV. The length of the CDR3 is 15 residues. Germline trimming cut 0 bases from V and 6 bases from J; bases unmatched to any gene: 7.

The chain joins TRBV10-3 to TRBJ2-2, with D possibly being TRBD2 (6 bases). From germline, CDR1 is ENHRY and CDR2 SYGVKD. The germline V and J ends were trimmed by 7 bases and 6 bases, with 15 bases remaining between them. The CDR3 sequence is 14 residues long. CDR3 residues: CAINGGEAAGELFF. CDR3 nucleotides: TGTGCCATCAACGGAGGGGAGGCAGCCGGGGAGCTGTTTTTT.

This clone has just one count. The V and J genes are TRBV29-1 and TRBJ2-5, with D hard to call. This CDR3 comprises 12 residues. Trimming pared 8 bases from V and 1 base from J, leaving 11 bases between. CDR1 SQVTM and CDR2 ANQGSEA come from the germline V gene. The CDR3 protein is CSSSPVQETQYF. In DNA form, the CDR3 reads TGCAGCTCCTCGCCGGTCCAAGAGACCCAGTACTTC.

This chain joins TRBV14 and TRBJ1-6, with 8 nucleotides matching TRBD1. J gave up 7 bases and V 0 bases, and 5 bases lay outside the gene matches. The CDR3 length is 16 residues. Germline V gene sequence: CDR1 SGHDN, CDR2 FVKESK. CDR3: CASSQDWGQANSPLHF. In DNA, the CDR3 is TGTGCCAGCAGCCAAGATTGGGGACAGGCGAATTCACCCCTCCACTTT. The full variable domain, in which reference TRBV14 and TRBJ1-6 provide the parts outside the CDR3, is EAGVTQFPSHSVIEKGQTVTLRCDPISGHDNLYWYRRVMGKEIKFLLHFVKESKQDESGMPNNRFLAERTGGTYSTLKVQPAELEDSGVYFCASSQDWGQANSPLHFGNGTRLTVT.

This sequence joins TRBV28 and TRBJ2-5; 7 nucleotides agree with TRBD2. This CDR3 spans 14 amino acids. In germline, CDR1 is MDHEN, CDR2 SYDVKM. The junction had 2 bases not matched to a gene; V was cut back by 2 bases and J by 2 bases. The CDR3, as DNA: TGTGCCAGCAGTTTACTAGCGGTACAAGAGACCCAGTACTTC. The encoded protein is CASSLLAVQETQYF. The variable domain in full, with the rest retrieved from reference TRBV28 and TRBJ2-5, is DVKVTQSSRYLVKRTGEKVFLECVQDMDHENMFWYRQDPGLGLRLIYFSYDVKMKEKGDIPEGYSVSREKKERFSLILESASTNQTSMYLCASSLLAVQETQYFGPGTRLLVL.

The chain couples TRBV6-5 to TRBJ2-1, with D possibly matching TRBD2 (5 bases). CDR3 length: 15 residues. Germline CDR1 and CDR2: MNHEY and SVGAGI. The V gene lost 2 bases and the J gene lost 6 bases, with 14 bases spanning the gap. The CDR3 loop is CASSYIRTASNEQFF. CDR3 coding DNA: TGTGCCAGCAGTTACATTCGGACTGCTAGCAATGAGCAGTTCTTC.

The chain uses TRBV5-1 and TRBJ2-7, with 9 bases aligning to TRBD1. Trimming removed 3 bases from V and 4 bases from J; junction bases left unmatched: 5. Germline values: CDR1 SGHRS, CDR2 YFSETQ. The CDR3 is made up of 14 amino acids. CDR3 coding DNA: TGCGCCAGCAGCTCGACAGGGGGTAGTTACGAGCAGTACTTC. It codes for CASSSTGGSYEQYF.

A few counts support this clone. The chain is built from TRBV4-1 and TRBJ2-6, with 9 nucleotides matching TRBD1. The germline CDR1 and CDR2 sequences are MGHRA and YSYEKL. Trimming removed 3 bases from V and 0 bases from J; junction bases left unmatched: 9. This CDR3 comprises 19 residues. The CDR3 sequence: CASSQDTGGASSGANVLTF. CDR3 bases: TGCGCCAGCAGCCAGGATACAGGGGGCGCAAGCTCTGGGGCCAACGTCCTGACTTTC.

The rearrangement uses TRBV28 and TRBJ2-3; 9 bases fit TRBD1. After removal of 4 bases from V and 9 bases from J, the junction contained 11 bases not matched to a gene. The CDR3 totals 15 residues. Germline CDR1 reads MDHEN; CDR2 reads SYDVKM. The CDR3 sequence: CASSSRDREFKTQYF. Written as DNA, the CDR3 is TGTGCCAGCAGTTCCCGGGACAGGGAGTTCAAGACGCAGTATTTT.

The gene calls are TRBV19 and TRBJ2-2, with D maybe TRBD1 (6 bases). The CDR3 totals 12 residues. Trimming removed 7 bases at V and 7 bases at J, with 10 bases between. CDR1 and CDR2 (germline): LNHDA, SQIVND (reference sequence). The CDR3 here is CASNPGHGELFF. The CDR3 region has the DNA TGTGCCAGTAACCCGGGACACGGGGAGCTGTTTTTT.

The sample holds one count of this clone. The chain couples TRBV27 to TRBJ2-1; TRBD1 agrees at 12 bases. The CDR3 covers 17 residues. Germline CDR1 and CDR2: MNHEY and SMNVEV (reference sequence). V trimming: 1 base; J trimming: 8 bases; junction bases outside the gene matches: 9. CDR3 residues: CASSLLVGTGGKDEQFF. CDR3 sequence (DNA): TGTGCCAGCAGTTTATTGGTTGGGACAGGGGGCAAAGATGAGCAGTTCTTC.

This clone was seen once. This sequence joins TRBV27 and TRBJ2-7; 8 bases are a match to TRBD1. The CDR3 totals 14 residues. Looked up from germline, CDR1 is MNHEY and CDR2 is SMNVEV (reference sequence). The junction had 5 bases not matched to a gene; V was cut back by 5 bases and J by 2 bases. For the CDR3, the DNA is TGTGCCAGCAGTAACGGACAGGGTCCCTACGAGCAGTACTTC. It translates to CASSNGQGPYEQYF.

This chain connects TRBV5-6 to TRBJ2-5, with 8 bases matching TRBD1. This CDR3 spans 14 amino acids. Trimming at V came to 5 bases and at J to 4 bases, leaving 7 bases not matched to a gene. Germline CDR1 is SGHDT and CDR2 is YYEEEE. Written as DNA, the CDR3 is TGTGCCAGCAGTCAGAAAACAGGGGGAGAGACCCAGTACTTC. It translates to CASSQKTGGETQYF.

The V call is TRBV27, the J call TRBJ2-2; 8 bases are a match to TRBD2. The CDR3 is 18 residues long. Germline V lookup: CDR1 MNHEY, CDR2 SMNVEV (reference sequence). The V segment lost 3 bases and the J segment 6 bases; nucleotides outside the gene matches: 15. The CDR3 nucleotides are TGTGCCAGCAGTTTCCCCGGGACTAGTCGGGGGGTGGCCGGGGAGCTGTTTTTT. Amino acid sequence: CASSFPGTSRGVAGELFF.

V is TRBV9 and J is TRBJ2-7; 10 bases fit TRBD2. Germline V gene sequence: CDR1 SGDLS, CDR2 YYNGEE. The CDR3 extends over 14 amino acids. With V trimmed by 3 bases and J by 7 bases, 7 bases remained unmatched. The CDR3 spells CASSANSGRSEQYF. The CDR3 DNA is TGTGCCAGCAGCGCAAATAGCGGGAGGTCGGAGCAGTACTTC.

The V gene is TRBV29-1, the J gene TRBJ2-1; a weak D match, TRBD2 (6 bases). The CDR3 extends over 13 amino acids. The germline V and J ends were trimmed by 5 bases and 4 bases, with 12 bases remaining between them. Looked up from germline, CDR1 is SQVTM and CDR2 is ANQGSEA. CDR3 nucleotide sequence: TGCAGCGTTTTTGCGGGGAGTTACAATGAGCAGTTCTTC. It specifies CSVFAGSYNEQFF.